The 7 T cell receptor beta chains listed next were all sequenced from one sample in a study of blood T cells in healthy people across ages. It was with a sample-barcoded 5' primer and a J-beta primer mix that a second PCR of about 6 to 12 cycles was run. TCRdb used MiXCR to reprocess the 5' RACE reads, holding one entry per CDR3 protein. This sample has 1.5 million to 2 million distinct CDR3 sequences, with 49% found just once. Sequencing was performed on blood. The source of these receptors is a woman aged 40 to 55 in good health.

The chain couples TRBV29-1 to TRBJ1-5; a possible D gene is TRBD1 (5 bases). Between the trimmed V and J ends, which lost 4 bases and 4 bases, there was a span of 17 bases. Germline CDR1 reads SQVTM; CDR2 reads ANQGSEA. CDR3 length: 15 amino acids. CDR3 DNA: TGCAGCGTTGGAGGGACTCAGGGAGGGAATCAGCCCCAGCATTTT. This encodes CSVGGTQGGNQPQHF.

The CDR3 sequence: CASSWGMTGTTSTDTQYF. CDR3 DNA sequence: TGCGCCAGCAGCTGGGGGATGACCGGGACAACTAGCACAGATACGCAGTATTTT. The J gene is TRBJ2-3, the V gene TRBV5-1; the D gene is possibly TRBD1 (6 bases). Between the trimmed V and J ends, which lost 3 bases and 0 bases, there was a span of 20 bases. The length of the CDR3 is 18 residues. From germline, CDR1 is SGHRS and CDR2 YFSETQ.

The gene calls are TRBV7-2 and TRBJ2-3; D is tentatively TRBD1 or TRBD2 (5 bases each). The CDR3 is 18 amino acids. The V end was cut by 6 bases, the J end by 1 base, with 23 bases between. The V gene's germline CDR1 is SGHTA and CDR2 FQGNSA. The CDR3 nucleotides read TGTGCCAGCAGGCCACTACCGGGACCTTTAGCCGGCACAGATACGCAGTATTTT. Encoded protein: CASRPLPGPLAGTDTQYF.

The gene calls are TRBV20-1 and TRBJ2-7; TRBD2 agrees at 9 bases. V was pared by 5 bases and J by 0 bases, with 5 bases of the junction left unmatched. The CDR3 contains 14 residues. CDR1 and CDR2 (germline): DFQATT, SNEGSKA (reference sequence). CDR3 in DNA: TGCAGTGCTTACAGCGGGGGGACCTCCTACGAGCAGTACTTC. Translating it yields CSAYSGGTSYEQYF.

CDR3 amino acids: CASSLSGGHQPQHF. The DNA of the CDR3 is TGTGCCAGCAGCTTAAGTGGTGGGCATCAGCCCCAGCATTTT. The J gene is TRBJ1-5, the V gene TRBV7-2, with unresolved D. The V end was cut by 2 bases, the J end by 5 bases, with 10 bases between. The CDR3 extends over 14 amino acids. The germline CDR1 and CDR2 sequences are SGHTA and FQGNSA.

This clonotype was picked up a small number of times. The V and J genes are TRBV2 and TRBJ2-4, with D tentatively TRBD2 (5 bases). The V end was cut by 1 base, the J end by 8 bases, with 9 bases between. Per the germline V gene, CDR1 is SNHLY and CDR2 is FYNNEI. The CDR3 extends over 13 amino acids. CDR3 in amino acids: CASSEVRAHIQYF. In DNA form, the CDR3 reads TGTGCCAGCAGTGAAGTGAGGGCCCACATTCAGTACTTC.

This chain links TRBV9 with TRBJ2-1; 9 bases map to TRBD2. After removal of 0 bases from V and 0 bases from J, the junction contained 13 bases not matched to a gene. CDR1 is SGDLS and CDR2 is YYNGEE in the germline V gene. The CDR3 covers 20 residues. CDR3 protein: CASSVDWASGGTSSYNEQFF. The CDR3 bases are TGTGCCAGCAGCGTAGACTGGGCAAGCGGGGGGACAAGCTCCTACAATGAGCAGTTCTTC.